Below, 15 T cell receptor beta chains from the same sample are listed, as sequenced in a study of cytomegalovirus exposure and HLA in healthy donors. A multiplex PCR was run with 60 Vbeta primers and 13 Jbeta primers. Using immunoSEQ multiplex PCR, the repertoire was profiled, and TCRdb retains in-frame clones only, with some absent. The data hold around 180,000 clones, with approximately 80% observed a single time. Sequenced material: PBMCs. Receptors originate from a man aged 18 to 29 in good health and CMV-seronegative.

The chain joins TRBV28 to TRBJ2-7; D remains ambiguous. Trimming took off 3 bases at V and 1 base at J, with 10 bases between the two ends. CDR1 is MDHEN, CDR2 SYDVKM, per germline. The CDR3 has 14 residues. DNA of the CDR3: TGTGCCAGCAGTTTCCGGAGTAAATCCTACGAGCAGTACTTC. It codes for CASSFRSKSYEQYF.

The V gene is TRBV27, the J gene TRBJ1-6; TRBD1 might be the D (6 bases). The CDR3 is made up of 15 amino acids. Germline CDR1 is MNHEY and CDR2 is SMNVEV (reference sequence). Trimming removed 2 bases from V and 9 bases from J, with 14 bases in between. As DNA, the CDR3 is TGTGCCAGCAGTTTAGAGGGGGGGATCTTTTCACCCCTCCACTTT. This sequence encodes CASSLEGGIFSPLHF.

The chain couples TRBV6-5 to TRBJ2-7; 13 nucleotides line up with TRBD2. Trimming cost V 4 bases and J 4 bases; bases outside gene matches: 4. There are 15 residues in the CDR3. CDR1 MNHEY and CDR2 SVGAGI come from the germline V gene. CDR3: CASSWGLAGLYEQYF. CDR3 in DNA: TGTGCCAGCAGTTGGGGACTAGCGGGATTATACGAGCAGTACTTC.

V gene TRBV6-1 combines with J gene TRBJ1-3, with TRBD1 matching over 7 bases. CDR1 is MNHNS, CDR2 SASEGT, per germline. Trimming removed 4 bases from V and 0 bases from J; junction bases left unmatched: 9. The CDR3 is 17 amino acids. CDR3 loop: CASSVRTGTLSGNTIYF. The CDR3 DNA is TGTGCCAGCAGTGTGAGGACAGGCACCCTCTCTGGAAACACCATATATTTT.

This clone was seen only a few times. The CDR3, as DNA: TGTGCCAGCAGTTTAACCACAGGGGGAGCTTTCTTT. Translating gives CASSLTTGGAFF. V and J are TRBV28 and TRBJ1-1; 8 bases align to TRBD1. Germline V gives CDR1 MDHEN, CDR2 SYDVKM. This CDR3 is built from 12 residues. V gave up 2 bases and J gave up 10 bases; unmatched junction bases: 3. Combining the CDR3 with reference TRBV28 and TRBJ1-1 gives the whole variable domain DVKVTQSSRYLVKRTGEKVFLECVQDMDHENMFWYRQDPGLGLRLIYFSYDVKMKEKGDIPEGYSVSREKKERFSLILESASTNQTSMYLCASSLTTGGAFFGQGTRLTVV.

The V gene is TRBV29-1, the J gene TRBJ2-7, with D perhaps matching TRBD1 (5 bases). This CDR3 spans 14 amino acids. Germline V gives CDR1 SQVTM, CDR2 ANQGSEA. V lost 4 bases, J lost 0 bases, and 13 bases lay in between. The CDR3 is CSVARALSSYEQYF. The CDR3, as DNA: TGCAGCGTTGCCAGGGCCCTCAGCTCCTACGAGCAGTACTTC.

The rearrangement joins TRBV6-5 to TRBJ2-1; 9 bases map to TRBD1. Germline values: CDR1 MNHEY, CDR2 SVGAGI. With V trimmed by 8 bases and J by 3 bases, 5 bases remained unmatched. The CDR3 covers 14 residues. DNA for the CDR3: TGTGCCAGCGGTAGGACAGGGGACTACAATGAGCAGTTCTTC. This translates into CASGRTGDYNEQFF.

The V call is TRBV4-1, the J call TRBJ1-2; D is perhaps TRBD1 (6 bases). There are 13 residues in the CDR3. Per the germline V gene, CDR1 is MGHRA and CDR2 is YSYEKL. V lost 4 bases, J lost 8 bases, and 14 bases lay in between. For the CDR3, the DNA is TGCGCCAGCAGCCCGCAAGGGGGAGGGGGCTACACCTTC. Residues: CASSPQGGGGYTF.

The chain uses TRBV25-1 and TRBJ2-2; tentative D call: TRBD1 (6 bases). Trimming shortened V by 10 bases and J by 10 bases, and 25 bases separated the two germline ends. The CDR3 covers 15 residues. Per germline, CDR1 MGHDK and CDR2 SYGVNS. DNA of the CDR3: TGTGCCATCAGCAGTGAAAGCGACCGGGGACAGGAGCTGTTTTTT. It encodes CAISSESDRGQELFF. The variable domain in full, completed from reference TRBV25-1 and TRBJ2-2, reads EADIYQTPRYLVIGTGKKITLECSQTMGHDKMYWYQQDPGMELHLIHYSYGVNSTEKGDLSSESTVSRIRTEHFPLTLESARPSHTSQYLCAISSESDRGQELFFGEGSRLTVL.

The CDR3 protein is CASSSSLETYEQYF. DNA of the CDR3: TGTGCCAGCAGCTCCTCTTTGGAGACCTACGAGCAGTACTTC. The rearrangement joins TRBV7-9 to TRBJ2-7; D uncertain. Trimming removed 4 bases from V and 2 bases from J, with 12 bases in between. There are 14 residues in the CDR3. The germline gives CDR1 SEHNR, CDR2 FQNEAQ (reference sequence).

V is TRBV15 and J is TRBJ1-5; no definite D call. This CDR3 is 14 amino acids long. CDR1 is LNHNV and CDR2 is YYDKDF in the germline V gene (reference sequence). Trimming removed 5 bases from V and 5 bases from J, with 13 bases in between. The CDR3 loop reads CATSDLGRDQPQHF. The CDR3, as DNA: TGTGCCACCAGCGATCTTGGTAGAGATCAGCCCCAGCATTTT.

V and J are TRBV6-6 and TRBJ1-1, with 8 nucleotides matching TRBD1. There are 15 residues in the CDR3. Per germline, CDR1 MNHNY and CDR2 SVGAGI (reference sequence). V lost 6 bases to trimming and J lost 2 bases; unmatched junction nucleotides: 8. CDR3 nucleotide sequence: TGTGCCAGCAGCGATCCTGACAGGGGAAACACTGAAGCTTTCTTT. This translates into CASSDPDRGNTEAFF.

CDR3 bases: TGTGCCAGCTCACGAAGGACAGGGGGCAAAGATACTGAAGCTTTCTTT. Its protein is CASSRRTGGKDTEAFF. This rearrangement joins TRBV18 to TRBJ1-1, with 11 bases aligning to TRBD1. Germline V lookup: CDR1 KGHSH, CDR2 LQKENI. The CDR3 has 16 residues. Unmatched junction bases numbered 9, after V lost 4 bases and J lost 5 bases.

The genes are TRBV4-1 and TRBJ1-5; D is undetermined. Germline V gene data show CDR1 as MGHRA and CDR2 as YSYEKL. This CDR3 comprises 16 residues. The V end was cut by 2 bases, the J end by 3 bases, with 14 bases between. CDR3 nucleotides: TGCGCCAGCAGCCAACAAATCGGGTTTCACAATCAGCCCCAGCATTTT. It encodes CASSQQIGFHNQPQHF.

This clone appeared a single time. The chain's CDR3 is CASSFGTGYNEQFF. Here the CDR3 DNA reads TGTGCCAGCAGCTTCGGGACAGGGTACAATGAGCAGTTCTTC. The V and J genes are TRBV7-3 and TRBJ2-1, with 9 nucleotides matching TRBD1. The junction had 1 base not matched to a gene; V was cut back by 3 bases and J by 4 bases. Germline V gene lookup returns CDR1 SGHTA and CDR2 FQGTGA. This CDR3 has 14 residues.